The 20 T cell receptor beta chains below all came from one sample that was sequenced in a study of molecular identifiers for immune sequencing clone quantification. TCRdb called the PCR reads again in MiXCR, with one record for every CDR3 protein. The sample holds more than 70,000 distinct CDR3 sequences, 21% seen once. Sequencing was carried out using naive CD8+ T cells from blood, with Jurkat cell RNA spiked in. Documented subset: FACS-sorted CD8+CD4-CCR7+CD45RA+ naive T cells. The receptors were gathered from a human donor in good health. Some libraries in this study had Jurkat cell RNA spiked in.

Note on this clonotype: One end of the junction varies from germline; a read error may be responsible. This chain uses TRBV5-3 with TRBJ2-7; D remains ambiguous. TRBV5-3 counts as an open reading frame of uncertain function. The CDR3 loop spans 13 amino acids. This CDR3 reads CASTWAGSYEQHF. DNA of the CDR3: TGTGCCAGCACCTGGGCAGGCTCCTACGAGCAGCACTTC.

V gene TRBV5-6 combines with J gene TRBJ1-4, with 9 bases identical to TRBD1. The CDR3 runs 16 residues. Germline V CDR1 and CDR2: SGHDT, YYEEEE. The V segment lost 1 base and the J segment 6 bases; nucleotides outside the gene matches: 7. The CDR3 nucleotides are TGTGCCAGCAGCTTGATGGACAGGGGTTACGATGAAAAACTGTTTTTT. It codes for CASSLMDRGYDEKLFF.

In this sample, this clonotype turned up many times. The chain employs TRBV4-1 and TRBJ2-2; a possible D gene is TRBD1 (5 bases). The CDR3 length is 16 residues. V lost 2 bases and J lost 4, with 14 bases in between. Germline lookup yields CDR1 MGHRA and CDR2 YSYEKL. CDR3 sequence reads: CASSQTGYASTGELFF. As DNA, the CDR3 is TGCGCCAGCAGCCAAACAGGATATGCGAGCACCGGGGAGCTGTTTTTT.

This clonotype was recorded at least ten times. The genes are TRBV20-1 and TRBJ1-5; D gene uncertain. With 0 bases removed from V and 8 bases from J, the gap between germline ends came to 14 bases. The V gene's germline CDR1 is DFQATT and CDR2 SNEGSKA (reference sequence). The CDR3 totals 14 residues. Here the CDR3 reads CSARDRTRGEPQHF. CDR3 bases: TGCAGTGCTAGAGATCGGACCCGCGGGGAGCCCCAGCATTTT.

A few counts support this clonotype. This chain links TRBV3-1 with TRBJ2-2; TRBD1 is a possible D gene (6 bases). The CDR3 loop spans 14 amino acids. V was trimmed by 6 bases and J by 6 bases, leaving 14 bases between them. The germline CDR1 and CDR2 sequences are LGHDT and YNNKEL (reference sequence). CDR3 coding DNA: TGTGCCAGCAGGAAGACAGGTCGTGCCGGGGAGCTGTTTTTT. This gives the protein CASRKTGRAGELFF. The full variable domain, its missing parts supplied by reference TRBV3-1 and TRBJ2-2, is DTAVSQTPKYLVTQMGNDKSIKCEQNLGHDTMYWYKQDSKKFLKIMFSYNNKELIINETVPNRFSPKSPDKAHLNLHINSLELGDSAVYFCASRKTGRAGELFFGEGSRLTVL.

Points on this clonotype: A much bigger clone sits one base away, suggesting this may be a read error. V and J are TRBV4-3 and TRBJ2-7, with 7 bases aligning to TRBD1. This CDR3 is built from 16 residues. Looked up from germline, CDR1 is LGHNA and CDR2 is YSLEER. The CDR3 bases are TGCGCCAGCAGCCAAGATCAATCAGGGGGTAGCTACGAGCAGTGCTTC. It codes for CASSQDQSGGSYEQCF.

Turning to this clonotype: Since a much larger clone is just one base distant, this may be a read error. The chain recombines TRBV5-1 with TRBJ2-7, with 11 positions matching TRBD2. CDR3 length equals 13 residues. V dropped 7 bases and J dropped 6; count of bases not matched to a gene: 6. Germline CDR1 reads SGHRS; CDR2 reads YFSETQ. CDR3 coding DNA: TGCGCCAGCGGCATGGGACTAGCGGTCGAGCAGTACTTC. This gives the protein CASGMGLAVEQYF.

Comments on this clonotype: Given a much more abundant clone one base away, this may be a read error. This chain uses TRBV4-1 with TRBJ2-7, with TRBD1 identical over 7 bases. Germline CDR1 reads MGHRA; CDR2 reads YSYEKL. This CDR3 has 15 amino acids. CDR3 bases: TGCGCCAGCAGCCAAGATCCGACAACAGGGGACGAGCGGTACTTC. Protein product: CASSQDPTTGDERYF.

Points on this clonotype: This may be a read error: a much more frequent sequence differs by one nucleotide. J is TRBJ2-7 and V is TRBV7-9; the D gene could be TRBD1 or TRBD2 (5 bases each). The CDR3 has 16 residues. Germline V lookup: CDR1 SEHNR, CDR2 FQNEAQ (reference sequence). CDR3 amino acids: CAGSLPWDAISYEQYF. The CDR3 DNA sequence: TGTGCCGGCAGCCTCCCTTGGGACGCTATCTCCTACGAGCAGTACTTC. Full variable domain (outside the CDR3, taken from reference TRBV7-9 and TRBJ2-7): DTGVSQNPRHKITKRGQNVTFRCDPISEHNRLYWYRQTLGQGPEFLTYFQNEAQLEKSRLLSDRFSAERPKGSFSTLEIQRTEQGDSAMYLCAGSLPWDAISYEQYFGPGTRLTVT.

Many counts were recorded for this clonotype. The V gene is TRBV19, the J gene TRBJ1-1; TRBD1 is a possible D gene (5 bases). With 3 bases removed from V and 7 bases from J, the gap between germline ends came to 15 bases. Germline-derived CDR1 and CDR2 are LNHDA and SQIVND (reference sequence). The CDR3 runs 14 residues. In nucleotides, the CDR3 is TGTGCCAGTAGTATCTCCCCCCAGGGTTTTGAAGCTTTCTTT. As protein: CASSISPQGFEAFF.

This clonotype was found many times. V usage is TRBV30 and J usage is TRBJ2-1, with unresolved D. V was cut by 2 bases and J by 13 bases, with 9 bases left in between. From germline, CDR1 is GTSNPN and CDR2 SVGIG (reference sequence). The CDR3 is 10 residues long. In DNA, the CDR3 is TGTGCCTGGAGTTATACTGTCCAGTTCTTC. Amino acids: CAWSYTVQFF.

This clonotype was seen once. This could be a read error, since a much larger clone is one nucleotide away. In DNA form, the CDR3 reads TGCGTCAGCAGCTTGGTTCAGGGTGCCGGGGAGCTGTTTTTT. It specifies CVSSLVQGAGELFF. The gene calls are TRBV5-1 and TRBJ2-2, with a weak D call TRBD1 (5 bases). The CDR3 consists of 14 residues. Germline V CDR1 and CDR2: SGHRS, YFSETQ.

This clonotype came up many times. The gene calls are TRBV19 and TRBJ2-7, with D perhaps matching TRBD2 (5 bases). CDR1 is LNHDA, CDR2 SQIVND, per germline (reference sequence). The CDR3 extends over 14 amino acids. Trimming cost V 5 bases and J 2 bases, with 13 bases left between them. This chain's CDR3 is CASSPAGKTYEQYF. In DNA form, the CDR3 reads TGTGCCAGTAGTCCCGCCGGGAAAACCTACGAGCAGTACTTC.

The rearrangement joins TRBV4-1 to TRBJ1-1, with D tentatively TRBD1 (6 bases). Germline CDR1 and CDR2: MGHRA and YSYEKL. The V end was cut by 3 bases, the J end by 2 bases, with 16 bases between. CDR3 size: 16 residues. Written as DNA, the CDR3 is TGCGCCAGCAGCCATGATCGCCAGGGGTTAAACACTGAAGCTTTCTTT. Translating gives CASSHDRQGLNTEAFF.

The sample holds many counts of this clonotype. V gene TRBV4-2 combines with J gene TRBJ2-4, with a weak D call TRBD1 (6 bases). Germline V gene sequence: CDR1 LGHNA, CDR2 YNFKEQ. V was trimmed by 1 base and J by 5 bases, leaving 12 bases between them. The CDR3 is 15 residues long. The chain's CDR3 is CASSQGYRDENIQYF. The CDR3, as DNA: TGTGCCAGCAGCCAAGGATACAGGGACGAAAACATTCAGTACTTC.

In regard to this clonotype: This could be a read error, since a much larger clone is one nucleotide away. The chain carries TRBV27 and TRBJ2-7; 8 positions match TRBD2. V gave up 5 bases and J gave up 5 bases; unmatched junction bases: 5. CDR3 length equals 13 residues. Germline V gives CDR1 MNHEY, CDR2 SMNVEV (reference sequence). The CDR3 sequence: CASSVTSAHEQYF. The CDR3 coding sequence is TGTGCCAGCAGTGTGACTAGCGCCCACGAGCAGTACTTC.

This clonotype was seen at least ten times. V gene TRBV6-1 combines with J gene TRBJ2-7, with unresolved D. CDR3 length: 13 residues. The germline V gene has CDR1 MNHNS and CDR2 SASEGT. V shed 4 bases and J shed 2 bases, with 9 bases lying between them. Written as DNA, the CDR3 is TGTGCCAGCAGTGCGCAGGTGGCCTACGAGCAGTACTTC. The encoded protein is CASSAQVAYEQYF.

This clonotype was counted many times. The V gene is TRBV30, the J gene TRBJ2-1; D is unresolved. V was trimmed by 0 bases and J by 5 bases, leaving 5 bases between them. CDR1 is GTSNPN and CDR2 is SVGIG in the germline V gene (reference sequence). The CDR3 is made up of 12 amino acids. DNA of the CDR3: TGTGCCTGGAGTGTACGGAACAATGAGCAGTTCTTC. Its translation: CAWSVRNNEQFF.

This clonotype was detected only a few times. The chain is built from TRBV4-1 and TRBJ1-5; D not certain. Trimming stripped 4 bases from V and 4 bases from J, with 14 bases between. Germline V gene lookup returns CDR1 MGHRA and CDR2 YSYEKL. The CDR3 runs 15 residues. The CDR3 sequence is CASSPIYSDNQPQHF. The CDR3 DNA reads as TGCGCCAGCAGCCCTATCTACAGCGATAATCAGCCCCAGCATTTT.

The CDR3 DNA is TGTGCCAGCAGTATCCGGGGGAAAGCGGCCCACGAGCAGTACTTC. The encoded protein is CASSIRGKAAHEQYF. The rearrangement uses TRBV12-3 or TRBV12-4 and TRBJ2-7, with D tentatively TRBD2 (6 bases). With 5 bases removed from V and 5 bases from J, the gap between germline ends came to 19 bases. This CDR3 has 15 amino acids.